This entry features one TCR beta chain sequence. Its cognate antigen is unknown. This specimen comes from a study of graft-versus-host responses after intestinal transplantation. Study overall: Isolated intestinal, liver-intestinal, or multivisceral transplants were what recipients had. Every recipient had anti-thymocyte globulin induction and 2 to 3 years of tacrolimus plus steroids.

Germline CDR1 MNHNS, CDR2 SASEGT. CDR3 length equals 13 residues. Trimming cost V 5 bases and J 4 bases, with 9 bases left between them. Assay: immunoSEQ multiplex PCR; the TCRdb copy retains only in-frame clones and omits some. In the table there are fewer than 150,000 clones, approximately 94% of which are singletons. The chain combines TRBV6-1 with TRBJ1-5, with D possibly matching TRBD1 (5 bases). This receptor was taken from a human donor who received an intestinal transplant. This sample comprised unstimulated CD4+ T cells sorted from spleen or lymph node cells, obtained before intestinal transplant. As DNA, the CDR3 is TGTGCCAGCAGTTCGGGGCTTAATCAGCCCCAGCATTTT. Its protein product is CASSSGLNQPQHF.